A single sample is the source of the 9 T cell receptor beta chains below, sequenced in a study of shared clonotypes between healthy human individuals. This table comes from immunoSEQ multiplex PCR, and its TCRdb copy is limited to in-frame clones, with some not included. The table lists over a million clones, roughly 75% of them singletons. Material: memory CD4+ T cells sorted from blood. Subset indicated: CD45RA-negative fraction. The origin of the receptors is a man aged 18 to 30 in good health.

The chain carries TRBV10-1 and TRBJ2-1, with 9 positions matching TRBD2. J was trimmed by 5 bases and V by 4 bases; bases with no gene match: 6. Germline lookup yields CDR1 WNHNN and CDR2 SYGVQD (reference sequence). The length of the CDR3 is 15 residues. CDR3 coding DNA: TGCGCCAGCAGTGTGCAAGCGGGGGGCGACAATGAGCAGTTCTTC. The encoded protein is CASSVQAGGDNEQFF.

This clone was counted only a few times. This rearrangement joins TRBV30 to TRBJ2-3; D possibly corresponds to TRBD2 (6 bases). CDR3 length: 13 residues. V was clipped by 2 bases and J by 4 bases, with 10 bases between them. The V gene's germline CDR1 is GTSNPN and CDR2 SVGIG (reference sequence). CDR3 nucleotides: TGTGCCTGGAGTAGAAGGGAGGCAGATACGCAGTATTTT. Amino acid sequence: CAWSRREADTQYF.

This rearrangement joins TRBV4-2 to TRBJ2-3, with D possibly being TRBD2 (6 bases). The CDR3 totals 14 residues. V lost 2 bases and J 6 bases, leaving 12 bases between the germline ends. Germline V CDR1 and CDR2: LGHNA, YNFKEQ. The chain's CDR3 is CASSQPGLEDTQYF. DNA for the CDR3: TGTGCCAGCAGCCAACCGGGACTGGAGGATACGCAGTATTTT.

CDR3 residues: CASSRNTGNTEAFF. As DNA, the CDR3 is TGTGCCAGTAGTAGGAATACAGGAAACACTGAAGCTTTCTTT. The chain joins TRBV19 to TRBJ1-1; possibly TRBD1 for D (5 bases). V lost 4 bases and J lost 2, with 11 bases in between. CDR1 and CDR2 from the germline V gene are LNHDA and SQIVND (reference sequence). CDR3 length: 14 amino acids.

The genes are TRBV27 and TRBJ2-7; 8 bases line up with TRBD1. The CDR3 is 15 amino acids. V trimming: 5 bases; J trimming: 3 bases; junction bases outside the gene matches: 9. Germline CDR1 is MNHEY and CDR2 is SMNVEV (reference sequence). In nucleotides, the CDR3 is TGTGCCAGCAGTCCCATCCGGGACAGGTTCTACGAGCAGTACTTC. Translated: CASSPIRDRFYEQYF.

CDR3 coding DNA: TGTGCCAGCAGTTACTCGAGACAGGGATACAATTCACCCCTCCACTTT. Residues: CASSYSRQGYNSPLHF. The chain uses TRBV6-5 and TRBJ1-6; 7 bases map to TRBD1. V was clipped by 0 bases and J by 7 bases; unmatched bases: 6. The CDR3 has 16 residues. CDR1 MNHEY and CDR2 SVGAGI come from the germline V gene.

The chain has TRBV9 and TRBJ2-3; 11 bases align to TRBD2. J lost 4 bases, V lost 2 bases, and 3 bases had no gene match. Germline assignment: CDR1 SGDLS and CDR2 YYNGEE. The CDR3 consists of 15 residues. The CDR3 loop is CASSVSGRAPDTQYF. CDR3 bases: TGTGCCAGCAGCGTTAGCGGGAGGGCGCCAGATACGCAGTATTTT.

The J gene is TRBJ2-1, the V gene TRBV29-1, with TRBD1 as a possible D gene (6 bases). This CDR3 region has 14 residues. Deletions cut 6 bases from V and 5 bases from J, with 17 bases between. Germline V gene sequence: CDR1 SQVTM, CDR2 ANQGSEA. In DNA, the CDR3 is TGCAGCGTCCGGGACACCCTCCGAGACAATGAGCAGTTCTTC. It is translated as CSVRDTLRDNEQFF.

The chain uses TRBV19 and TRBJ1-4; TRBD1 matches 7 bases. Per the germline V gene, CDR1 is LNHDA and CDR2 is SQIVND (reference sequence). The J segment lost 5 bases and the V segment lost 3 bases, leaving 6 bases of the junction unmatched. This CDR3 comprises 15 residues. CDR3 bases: TGTGCCAGTAGTATTGCTGACAGGGCAAATGAAAAACTGTTTTTT. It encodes CASSIADRANEKLFF.